Listed below are T cell receptor beta chains from one sample, sequenced in a study of blood T cell repertoires in COVID-19. Here immunoSEQ multiplex PCR was the method, and the copy in TCRdb shows in-frame clones only, minus some. The data show about 670,000 clones, 90% seen once. Sequenced sample: peripheral blood. The receptors were gathered from a woman younger than 30 with acute or convalescent COVID-19. CDR3s include the opening cysteine and the closing phenylalanine or tryptophan. The D gene is left open where the match is weak. Clone size, where shown, is once, few, many, or a class for clones that have expanded.

V gene	J gene	D gene	clone size	CDR3 protein	CDR3 DNA
TRBV7-2	TRBJ2-3	TRBD2	-	CASSPRTSGEPSTDTQYF	TGTGCCAGCAGCCCGAGGACTAGCGGGGAGCCTTCCACAGATACGCAGTATTTT
TRBV5-1	TRBJ1-1	-	-	CASMTPTEAFF	TGCGCCAGCATGACTCCCACTGAAGCTTTCTTT
TRBV29-1	TRBJ1-6	-	-	CSVARTADSPLHF	TGCAGCGTTGCTAGGACAGCGGATTCACCCCTCCACTTT
TRBV12-5	TRBJ1-5	-	-	CASGPGHVNQPQHF	TGTGCTAGTGGTCCCGGACATGTGAATCAGCCCCAGCATTTT
TRBV27	TRBJ1-5	-	-	CASSFTGRQPQHF	TGTGCCAGCAGTTTCACAGGGCGGCAGCCCCAGCATTTT
TRBV12-2	TRBJ1-3	-	-	CASRFPTGSSGNTIYF	TGTGCAAGTCGCTTCCCGACAGGGAGCTCTGGAAACACCATATATTTT
TRBV27	TRBJ2-1	TRBD2	-	CASSGRTGLAAQSWLHNEQFF	TGTGCCAGCAGTGGCAGAACGGGACTAGCGGCACAGAGCTGGCTCCACAATGAGCAGTTCTTC
TRBV4-2	TRBJ1-1	-	-	CASSQERSGVDTEAFF	TGTGCCAGCAGCCAAGAGAGGTCGGGGGTCGACACTGAAGCTTTCTTT
TRBV7-2	TRBJ2-1	-	-	CASSKGWGPYNEQFF	TGTGCCAGCAGCAAGGGGTGGGGCCCATACAATGAGCAGTTCTTC
TRBV4-3	TRBJ2-2	-	-	CASSQEATQGLRTGELFF	TGCGCCAGCAGCCAAGAGGCGACTCAGGGTTTGCGGACCGGGGAGCTGTTTTTT
TRBV9	TRBJ2-2	-	once	CASSVQQENTGELFF	TGTGCCAGCAGCGTACAACAGGAGAACACCGGGGAGCTGTTTTTT
TRBV28	TRBJ1-6	TRBD1	-	CASSLPFRDSANSPLHF	TGTGCCAGCAGTTTACCATTTCGGGACAGCGCCAATTCACCCCTCCACTTT
TRBV27	TRBJ2-1	-	-	CASSLDYTIIHNEQFF	TGTGCCAGCAGTTTAGACTACACAATTATACACAATGAGCAGTTCTTC
TRBV6-5	TRBJ2-7	TRBD2	-	CASSYRGSGGPTEQYF	TGTGCCAGCAGTTACAGGGGGTCGGGGGGGCCCACCGAGCAGTACTTC
TRBV7-9	TRBJ1-2	TRBD1	few	CASSFTTRGAHGYTF	TGTGCCAGCAGCTTTACCACCAGGGGGGCTCATGGCTACACCTTC
TRBV29-1	TRBJ1-1	-	-	CSVTEGELNTEAFF	TGCAGCGTTACCGAGGGGGAATTGAACACTGAAGCTTTCTTT
TRBV6-5	TRBJ2-3	-	-	CASSRRGTDTQYF	TGTGCCAGCAGTCGGCGGGGCACAGATACGCAGTATTTT
TRBV7-9	TRBJ1-1	-	-	CASSPAGLGGYWNTEAFF	TGTGCCAGCAGCCCGGCCGGGTTGGGGGGTTATTGGAACACTGAAGCTTTCTTT
TRBV5-1	TRBJ2-3	TRBD2	-	CASSLTSDDTDTQYF	TGCGCCAGCAGCTTGACTAGCGATGACACAGATACGCAGTATTTT
TRBV6-1	TRBJ2-7	TRBD1	-	CASSEQPGQGVWEQYF	TGTGCCAGCAGCGAACAGCCGGGACAGGGTGTTTGGGAGCAGTACTTC
TRBV24-1	TRBJ2-2	-	few	CATSDTGETGELFF	TGTGCCACCAGTGATACCGGGGAAACCGGGGAGCTGTTTTTT
TRBV12-3/TRBV12-4	TRBJ1-2	-	-	CASSLGGFGYTF	TGTGCCAGCAGTTTAGGAGGGTTTGGCTACACCTTC
TRBV5-8	TRBJ2-2	-	-	CASLYGELFF	TGTGCCAGCCTCTACGGGGAGCTGTTTTTT
TRBV7-2	TRBJ2-3	TRBD2	-	CASSTGGLVTDTQYF	TGTGCCAGCAGCACGGGGGGTTTGGTGACAGATACGCAGTATTTT
TRBV5-3	TRBJ2-7	-	-	CARSARRGALLEQYF	TGTGCCAGAAGCGCGCGGCGCGGGGCTCTCCTCGAGCAGTACTTC
TRBV4-1	TRBJ1-2	-	-	CASSQGSKRGYTF	TGCGCCAGCAGCCAAGGGAGTAAAAGGGGCTACACCTTC
TRBV7-6	TRBJ1-1	-	-	CASSLTGFDTEAFF	TGTGCCAGCAGCTTAACAGGGTTCGACACTGAAGCTTTCTTT
TRBV25-1	TRBJ1-1	TRBD1	-	CASSSQGVLNEAFF	TGTGCCAGCAGTTCACAGGGGGTCCTTAATGAAGCTTTCTTT
TRBV7-9	TRBJ1-6	-	-	CASSLDSSYNSPLHF	TGTGCCAGCAGCTTGGACAGCTCCTATAATTCACCCCTCCACTTT
TRBV24-1	TRBJ2-7	TRBD1	-	CATSDLGQGAFEQYF	TGTGCCACCAGTGATTTGGGACAGGGGGCATTCGAGCAGTACTTC